This entry features one T cell receptor (beta chain) sequence. Antigen: not known. The table came from immunoSEQ multiplex PCR; TCRdb's copy has only in-frame clones and leaves some out. The table lists about 120,000 clones, about 89% of them singletons. The V gene's germline CDR1 is MNHEY and CDR2 SMNVEV (reference sequence). The CDR3 spans 15 residues. Trimming stripped 3 bases from V and 0 bases from J, with 10 bases between. This specimen comes from a study of T cell responses to AZD1222 COVID-19 vaccine. Study results and caveats: Compared with day 0, the breadth and depth of the Spike-specific TCR repertoire rose significantly after two doses of AZD1222.

The TCR originated in an adult in good health. This rearrangement joins TRBV27 to TRBJ2-3, with D perhaps given as TRBD1 or TRBD2 (5 bases each). Source: peripheral blood, taken on day 0 of AZD1222 vaccination. The CDR3 loop reads CASSFQRGSTDTQYF. The CDR3 nucleotides are TGTGCCAGCAGTTTTCAGAGGGGAAGCACAGATACGCAGTATTTT.